The TCR beta chain under discussion was sequenced for a study of OX40 agonist ivuxolimab in advanced cancers. Study background: Treatment received earlier with anti-PD-1, anti-PD-L1 or anti-CTLA-4 agents was allowed, and over 30% had some. General study findings and limits: Relative to CD4+ cells, CD8+ T cells on average had more expanded clones. In the 0.1-3.0 mg/kg groups, partial responders showed among the lowest expansion.

Trimming shortened V by 5 bases and J by 9 bases, and 10 bases separated the two germline ends. CDR1 LNHNV and CDR2 YYDKDF come from the germline V gene (reference sequence). This CDR3 is 12 amino acids long. A note on this clone: Its specificity is not known.

Clones were sequenced by immunoSEQ multiplex PCR, and TCRdb holds only the in-frame ones, with some missing. This table holds 65,000 to 70,000 clones, roughly nine tenths found once. People who had autoimmune disease history or systemic immunosuppression were excluded. J is TRBJ1-4 and V is TRBV15; a weak D match, TRBD1 (5 bases). Specimen: CD4+ or CD8+ T cells sorted from blood, collected in a trial of the OX40 agonist ivuxolimab. This receptor was taken from an adult with an advanced solid tumor such as melanoma, head and neck, liver or kidney cancer. CDR3 sequence: CATSVGTKKLFF. The CDR3 nucleotides are TGTGCCACCAGCGTAGGGACCAAAAAACTGTTTTTT.